This T cell receptor beta chain was captured in a study of human T cells and chemical hapten exposure. One entry per CDR3 protein, called by TCRdb with MiXCR from the RACE reads. The table has about 380,000 distinct CDR3 sequences, roughly 5.3% seen once. Specified time point: pre-sensitization, week 0. Treatment specified: therapeutic diphenylcyclopropenone sensitization with weekly scalp DPC. This clonotype was found many times. Germline values: CDR1 MNHEY, CDR2 SVGAGI. Trimming removed 3 bases at V and 8 bases at J, with 11 bases between. This CDR3 contains 13 residues. The specimen was whole blood, collected in connection with sensitization to the hapten diphenylcyclopropenone (DPC). This chain links TRBV6-5 with TRBJ2-1; perhaps TRBD2 as D (5 bases). This receptor was obtained from a woman between 50 and 59 years old with alopecia areata. Some clones in this sample may be carry-over from other donors' samples. CDR3 in amino acids: CASSYFAGDEQFF. The CDR3 region has the DNA TGTGCCAGCAGTTATTTCGCCGGGGATGAGCAGTTCTTC.